This T cell receptor beta chain was obtained from a study of regulatory T cells in long-lasting Graves disease. Study-wide background: Prior antithyroid drug treatment in newly diagnosed Graves' patients lasted under 3 months.

Trimming took off 4 bases at V and 3 bases at J, with 12 bases between the two ends. The CDR3 is made up of 14 amino acids. Germline V gene lookup returns CDR1 KGHSY and CDR2 FQNENV. The time point denotes: newly diagnosed GD, antithyroid drugs for less than 3 months. PBMC RNA was the source of the TCR library. In Xi'an, China, an endocrinology department was the source of patients. EDTA tubes collected approximately 10 milliliters of peripheral blood. This clonotype was detected ten times or more. The authors built TCR beta libraries using iRepertoire HTBI primers and Arm-PCR of CDR3 regions. In the original processing: The samples included 60 to 75 TRBV and over 13 TRBJ segments. One entry per CDR3 protein, called by TCRdb with MiXCR from the multiplex PCR reads. The V and J calls were not made by the authors but by TCRdb's processing. The data show approximately 300,000 distinct CDR3 sequences, with under 20% seen just once and roughly 35% held by the top ten.

The receptor was isolated from a female donor with Graves disease. Sequencing used peripheral blood mononuclear cells (PBMCs), obtained at new diagnosis, from a patient treated with antithyroid drugs. V is TRBV16 and J is TRBJ1-2; unclear D gene. The CDR3 region has the DNA TGTGCCAGCAGCCCTTACGCGGGCGACTATGGCTACACCTTC. Its translation: CASSPYAGDYGYTF.